Shown below are 26 T cell receptor beta chains from a single sample sequenced in a study of blood T cell repertoires in COVID-19. Repertoires were generated with immunoSEQ multiplex PCR, while TCRdb's copy carries only in-frame clones and drops some. The sample has approximately 290,000 clones, around 85% seen once. Sequencing used peripheral blood. The receptors were gathered from a human donor with COVID-19, enrolled during active disease. The donor label of this sample is uncertain.

J is TRBJ2-1 and V is TRBV30; D might be TRBD2 (7 bases). Germline CDR1 GTSNPN, CDR2 SVGIG (reference sequence). The CDR3 sequence is 14 residues long. V was shortened by 8 bases and J by 5 bases, with 19 bases between the two germline ends. DNA for the CDR3: TGTGCCCTAGGGGGGGGTGCCATAAACAATGAGCAGTTCTTC. This gives the protein CALGGGAINNEQFF. Filled out from reference TRBV30 and TRBJ2-1, the complete variable domain reads SQTIHQWPATLVQPVGSPLSLECTVEGTSNPNLYWYRQAAGRGLQLLFYSVGIGQISSEVPQNLSASRPQDRQFILSSKKLLLSDSGFYLCALGGGAINNEQFFGPGTRLTVL.

In regard to this clone: At one of its ends the junction is not consistent with the germline gene, which may arise from a read error. The rearrangement links TRBV7-7 to TRBJ2-6, with D unresolved. The CDR3 spans 15 residues. Germline loops: CDR1 SSHAT, CDR2 FNYEAQ (reference sequence). In nucleotides, the CDR3 is TGTGCTAGCAGCAGTAGCAACTCTGGGGCCAACGTCCTGACTTTC. Translation gives CASSSSNSGANVLTF.

The V gene is TRBV5-4, the J gene TRBJ2-7, with a weak D call TRBD2 (6 bases). Germline-derived CDR1 and CDR2 are SGHNT and YYREEE (reference sequence). The CDR3 runs to 14 residues. Trimming shortened V by 4 bases and J by 2 bases, and 13 bases separated the two germline ends. The CDR3 bases are TGTGCCAGCAGCCTGTCGGGAGATACCTACGAGCAGTACTTC. Amino acid sequence: CASSLSGDTYEQYF.

The chain has TRBV6-6 and TRBJ1-5; TRBD1 is a possible D gene (6 bases). The V gene's germline CDR1 is MNHNY and CDR2 SVGAGI (reference sequence). With 0 bases removed from V and 5 bases from J, the gap between germline ends came to 11 bases. The CDR3 totals 15 residues. The CDR3 here is CASSYSVAGDQPQHF. CDR3 in DNA: TGTGCCAGCAGTTACTCTGTGGCAGGGGATCAGCCCCAGCATTTT.

V is TRBV11-2 and J is TRBJ1-2; 8 nucleotides match TRBD1. The CDR3 length is 13 residues. J was trimmed by 7 bases and V by 3 bases; bases with no gene match: 4. CDR1 and CDR2 (germline): SGHAT, FQNNGV. CDR3 sequence: CASSFSGGLGYTF. The CDR3 nucleotides read TGTGCCAGCAGCTTTTCAGGGGGCCTTGGCTACACCTTC.

The chain joins TRBV4-3 to TRBJ2-1; no firm D call. The CDR3 is made up of 13 amino acids. Germline CDR1 reads LGHNA; CDR2 reads YSLEER. V lost 5 bases to trimming and J lost 7 bases, with 12 bases between them. The CDR3: CASSNPVENEQFF. The CDR3 nucleotides are TGCGCCAGCAGCAACCCCGTTGAGAATGAGCAGTTCTTC.

The sample holds one count of this clone. The V gene is TRBV2, the J gene TRBJ2-2; no clear D. Trimming removed 7 bases at V and 0 bases at J, with 15 bases between. CDR3 length: 16 residues. CDR1 and CDR2 from the germline V gene are SNHLY and FYNNEI. This CDR3 is CASIGGVRSNTGELFF. CDR3 bases: TGTGCCAGCATCGGTGGAGTCAGATCGAACACCGGGGAGCTGTTTTTT.

V gene TRBV3-1 (or the pseudogene TRBV3-2) combines with J gene TRBJ1-2; 11 positions match TRBD1. Trimming took 4 bases from V and 6 from J; bases not matched to a gene: 7. Germline CDR1 LGHDT, CDR2 YNNKEL (reference sequence). The CDR3 runs 15 residues. CDR3: CASSPRGTGGHGYTF. The CDR3 DNA reads TGTGCCAGCAGCCCAAGAGGGACAGGGGGTCATGGCTACACCTTC.

This clone was seen more than once but under ten times. V gene TRBV18 combines with J gene TRBJ2-3; 9 bases align to TRBD2. This CDR3 contains 15 residues. Germline V lookup: CDR1 KGHSH, CDR2 LQKENI. V lost 4 bases and J lost 1; bases outside the gene matches: 3. The chain's CDR3 is CASSQRLAGTDTQYF. The CDR3 DNA reads as TGTGCCAGCTCACAACGACTAGCGGGCACAGATACGCAGTATTTT. The whole variable domain, remainder taken from reference TRBV18 and TRBJ2-3, is NAGVMQNPRHLVRRRGQEARLRCSPMKGHSHVYWYRQLPEEGLKFMVYLQKENIIDESGMPKERFSAEFPKEGPSILRIQQVVRGDSAAYFCASSQRLAGTDTQYFGPGTRLTVL.

As DNA, the CDR3 is TGTGCCAGCAGCTTATATAGAACAAGCGGCTCCTACGAGCAGTACTTC. Translated: CASSLYRTSGSYEQYF. V is TRBV7-9 and J is TRBJ2-7; TRBD2 is a possible D gene (5 bases). This CDR3 region has 16 residues. Germline CDR1 and CDR2: SEHNR and FQNEAQ (reference sequence). Trimming removed 2 bases at V and 0 bases at J, with 14 bases between.

The chain uses TRBV5-1 and TRBJ2-6; 8 positions match TRBD2. Trimming at V came to 0 bases and at J to 0 bases, leaving 5 bases not matched to a gene. Germline-derived CDR1 and CDR2 are SGHRS and YFSETQ. The CDR3 contains 18 residues. Here the CDR3 reads CASSLVVAGNSGANVLTF. CDR3 DNA: TGCGCCAGCAGCTTGGTAGTAGCGGGGAACTCTGGGGCCAACGTCCTGACTTTC.

This clone is a singleton in its sample. The chain joins TRBV10-2 to TRBJ1-5; D is unclear. Germline loops: CDR1 WSHSY, CDR2 SAAADI. The V and J ends lost 8 bases and 4 bases respectively, with 12 bases between them. This CDR3 has 13 amino acids. CDR3 amino acids: CASRGLGNQPQHF. CDR3 nucleotide sequence: TGCGCCAGCCGAGGGTTAGGGAATCAGCCCCAGCATTTT.

V gene TRBV18 combines with J gene TRBJ1-3; D not certain. In germline, CDR1 is KGHSH, CDR2 LQKENI. The CDR3 covers 14 residues. V was shortened by 2 bases and J by 0 bases, with 5 bases between the two germline ends. Written as DNA, the CDR3 is TGTGCCAGCTCACCAGGAGTCTCTGGAAACACCATATATTTT. This sequence encodes CASSPGVSGNTIYF.

The chain couples TRBV5-1 to TRBJ1-3; D call uncertain. Germline values: CDR1 SGHRS, CDR2 YFSETQ. The CDR3 has 17 residues. Trimming cost V 0 bases and J 0 bases, with 13 bases left between them. As DNA, the CDR3 is TGCGCCAGCAGCTTGGGGCCAGTTGATTCCTCTGGAAACACCATATATTTT. It is translated as CASSLGPVDSSGNTIYF.

This clone was observed a few times. The J gene is TRBJ1-6, the V gene TRBV9, with 7 positions matching TRBD1. The germline V gene has CDR1 SGDLS and CDR2 YYNGEE. With 0 bases clipped from V and 6 bases from J, the junction kept 9 bases outside the gene matches. The CDR3 has 17 residues. CDR3 loop: CASSVGGGGGRNSPLHF. CDR3 in DNA: TGTGCCAGCAGCGTAGGAGGGGGCGGGGGGCGTAATTCACCCCTCCACTTT. Complete variable domain (other parts from reference TRBV9 and TRBJ1-6): DSGVTQTPKHLITATGQRVTLRCSPRSGDLSVYWYQQSLDQGLQFLIQYYNGEERAKGNILERFSAQQFPDLHSELNLSSLELGDSALYFCASSVGGGGGRNSPLHFGNGTRLTVT.

The J gene is TRBJ1-1, the V gene TRBV7-3, with D perhaps TRBD1 (6 bases). The CDR3 is made up of 15 amino acids. The germline CDR1 and CDR2 sequences are SGHTA and FQGTGA. Trimming took 5 bases from V and 1 from J, leaving 14 bases between them. Here the CDR3 reads CASSPTGTTNTEAFF. The CDR3, as DNA: TGTGCCAGCAGCCCTACCGGGACAACGAACACTGAAGCTTTCTTT.

V is TRBV7-9 and J is TRBJ1-5, with TRBD1 as a possible D gene (6 bases). CDR3 size: 14 residues. Germline lookup yields CDR1 SEHNR and CDR2 FQNEAQ (reference sequence). The V gene lost 1 base and the J gene lost 7 bases, with 11 bases spanning the gap. In nucleotides, the CDR3 is TGTGCCAGCAGCTTAGGACAGGCAGGCCAGCCCCAGCATTTT. Translated, it gives CASSLGQAGQPQHF.

The chain is built from TRBV6-2 or TRBV6-3 and TRBJ2-3, with D unresolved. The V end lost 2 bases, the J end lost 6 bases, and 6 bases lay between the germline ends. In germline, CDR1 is MNHEY, CDR2 SVGEGT. The CDR3 runs to 12 residues. The CDR3 sequence: CASSYERDTQYF. The CDR3 DNA reads as TGTGCCAGCAGTTACGAACGGGATACGCAGTATTTT.

The chain employs TRBV28 and TRBJ2-2; tentative D call: TRBD1 (5 bases). The ends were cut back, 6 bases at V and 0 bases at J, with 17 bases in the middle. The CDR3 spans 17 residues. From germline, CDR1 is MDHEN and CDR2 SYDVKM. The CDR3 DNA follows: TGTGCCAGCAGCCCCTCCGAGACAGCCACGAACACCGGGGAGCTGTTTTTT. As protein: CASSPSETATNTGELFF.

The gene calls are TRBV7-9 and TRBJ1-2; D is ambiguous. The CDR3 is 14 amino acids. Germline-derived CDR1 and CDR2 are SEHNR and FQNEAQ (reference sequence). Between the trimmed V and J ends, which lost 8 bases and 4 bases, there was a span of 17 bases. In DNA, the CDR3 is TGTGCCAGCGCTCGGTCCTCCGATAGCTATGGCTACACCTTC. Protein product: CASARSSDSYGYTF.

For the CDR3, the DNA is TGCAGTGCTAGTACAGGGCCCTCTGGAAACACCATATATTTT. Residues: CSASTGPSGNTIYF. The gene calls are TRBV20-1 and TRBJ1-3; possibly TRBD1 for D (6 bases). In germline, CDR1 is DFQATT, CDR2 SNEGSKA (reference sequence). The CDR3 is 14 amino acids. Between the trimmed V and J ends, which lost 3 bases and 0 bases, there was a span of 9 bases.

The rearrangement uses TRBV5-1 and TRBJ1-2; D unresolved. This CDR3 comprises 13 residues. Germline loops: CDR1 SGHRS, CDR2 YFSETQ. V shed 3 bases and J shed 5 bases, with 11 bases lying between them. This CDR3 is CASSSVAGYGYTF. In DNA, the CDR3 is TGCGCCAGCAGCTCGGTCGCGGGGTATGGCTACACCTTC.

This chain uses TRBV19 with TRBJ2-7; D is uncertain. Between the trimmed V and J ends, which lost 6 bases and 3 bases, there was a span of 21 bases. This CDR3 has 16 amino acids. The germline V gene has CDR1 LNHDA and CDR2 SQIVND (reference sequence). CDR3 in amino acids: CASSSQFQPGFYEQYF. CDR3 DNA sequence: TGTGCCAGTAGCTCCCAGTTTCAGCCGGGTTTCTACGAGCAGTACTTC.

The gene calls are TRBV7-8 and TRBJ1-3; 11 bases map to TRBD1. Looked up from germline, CDR1 is SGHVS and CDR2 is FQNEAQ. The CDR3 contains 19 residues. Trimming took 7 bases from V and 0 from J; bases not matched to a gene: 14. The CDR3 region is CASTQRDRDRGFSGNTIYF. In DNA form, the CDR3 reads TGTGCCAGCACCCAGAGAGATAGGGACAGGGGGTTCTCTGGAAACACCATATATTTT.

This chain connects TRBV5-1 to TRBJ1-4; D is possibly TRBD1 (6 bases). V shed 1 base and J shed 3 bases, with 7 bases lying between them. The CDR3 is 14 amino acids. CDR1 is SGHRS, CDR2 YFSETQ, per germline. CDR3 DNA sequence: TGCGCCAGCAGCTTGTCAGGGGCTAATGAAAAACTGTTTTTT. The encoded protein is CASSLSGANEKLFF.

The J gene is TRBJ2-4, the V gene TRBV11-2, with D possibly TRBD2 on 6 matching bases. The CDR3 covers 15 residues. Looked up from germline, CDR1 is SGHAT and CDR2 is FQNNGV. V lost 8 bases to trimming and J lost 0 bases, with 14 bases between them. The DNA of the CDR3 is TGTGCCAGCGGTTCGGCGGGGCTAGCCAAAAACATTCAGTACTTC. This encodes CASGSAGLAKNIQYF.